This is a list of T cell receptor beta chains from one sample in a study of cytomegalovirus exposure and HLA in healthy donors. Libraries were prepared by immunoSEQ multiplex PCR; TCRdb keeps only in-frame clonotypes and omits some of them. The sample has tens of thousands of clones, roughly 93% seen once. The sample comprised PBMCs. The origin of the receptors is a woman aged 25 to 45 in good health and CMV-seronegative. CDR3s include the opening cysteine and the closing phenylalanine or tryptophan. Fields, in order: clone size, D gene, V gene, J gene, CDR3 DNA, CDR3 protein. D genes are given only for firm matches. Where a row states a size, it is once, few, many or the class of an expanded clone; other rows omit it.

abundance: NA
d_gene: NA
v_gene: TRBV28
j_gene: TRBJ2-7
CDR3nt: TGTGCCAGCAGTCCGCCGCCGGGCTCCTACGAGCAGTACTTC
CDR3aa: CASSPPPGSYEQYF

abundance: NA
d_gene: NA
v_gene: TRBV7-2
j_gene: TRBJ2-7
CDR3nt: TGTGCCAGCAGCCAGTGGCCCTCTTACGAGCAGTACTTC
CDR3aa: CASSQWPSYEQYF

abundance: NA
d_gene: NA
v_gene: TRBV6-1
j_gene: TRBJ2-1
CDR3nt: TGTGCCAGCACCCAAGACAGGACCTTCTACAATGAGCAGTTCTTC
CDR3aa: CASTQDRTFYNEQFF

abundance: NA
d_gene: NA
v_gene: TRBV18
j_gene: TRBJ2-7
CDR3nt: TGTGCCAGCTCAAAGGGACTTGACACGGGCGAGCAGTACTTC
CDR3aa: CASSKGLDTGEQYF

abundance: NA
d_gene: TRBD1
v_gene: TRBV7-8
j_gene: TRBJ1-5
CDR3nt: TGTGCCAGCAGCTCCTTGGGACAGGGGCACAATCAGCCCCAGCATTTT
CDR3aa: CASSSLGQGHNQPQHF

abundance: NA
d_gene: TRBD1
v_gene: TRBV5-1
j_gene: TRBJ2-5
CDR3nt: TGCGCCAGCAGCTTACAGGGGGTGTACCAAGAGACCCAGTACTTC
CDR3aa: CASSLQGVYQETQYF

abundance: NA
d_gene: NA
v_gene: TRBV6-1
j_gene: TRBJ1-1
CDR3nt: TGTGCCAGCAGTACCGTTAGGCCCGCCAGGGGTGAAGCTTTCTTT
CDR3aa: CASSTVRPARGEAFF

abundance: NA
d_gene: NA
v_gene: TRBV9
j_gene: TRBJ2-7
CDR3nt: TGTGCCAGCAGCCCAGCGCGGGGTAGGACCTACGAGCAGTACTTC
CDR3aa: CASSPARGRTYEQYF

abundance: NA
d_gene: TRBD1
v_gene: TRBV7-9
j_gene: TRBJ2-2
CDR3nt: TGTGCCAGCAGCTTAAGGACAGGGAACACCGGGGAGCTGTTTTTT
CDR3aa: CASSLRTGNTGELFF

abundance: NA
d_gene: TRBD1
v_gene: TRBV7-8
j_gene: TRBJ1-2
CDR3nt: TGTGCCAGCAGCTTAGAGGGACAGGGGTATGGCTACACCTTC
CDR3aa: CASSLEGQGYGYTF

abundance: NA
d_gene: NA
v_gene: TRBV7-6
j_gene: TRBJ2-1
CDR3nt: TGTGCCAGCAGCTCGATTTGGACAGACCCCCAGTTCTTC
CDR3aa: CASSSIWTDPQFF

abundance: NA
d_gene: TRBD2
v_gene: TRBV11-1
j_gene: TRBJ2-3
CDR3nt: TGTGCCAGCAGCTTAGCAGCGGGAGACACAGATACGCAGTATTTT
CDR3aa: CASSLAAGDTDTQYF

abundance: NA
d_gene: NA
v_gene: TRBV5-4
j_gene: TRBJ2-2
CDR3nt: TGTGCCAGCAGCTCCTACACCGGGGAGCTGTTTTTT
CDR3aa: CASSSYTGELFF

abundance: NA
d_gene: NA
v_gene: TRBV5-1
j_gene: TRBJ2-5
CDR3nt: TGCGCCAGCAGCCCGGGACTCCCACCTGTGACCCAGTACTTC
CDR3aa: CASSPGLPPVTQYF

abundance: NA
d_gene: NA
v_gene: TRBV5-6
j_gene: TRBJ2-7
CDR3nt: TGTGCCAGCAGCTTGTGGGCCAGCTACGAGCAGTACTTC
CDR3aa: CASSLWASYEQYF

abundance: once
d_gene: TRBD1
v_gene: TRBV19
j_gene: TRBJ1-1
CDR3nt: TGTGCCATTAAACCCCGGGACAGGGTATCGAGTTGCACTGAAGCTTTCTTT
CDR3aa: CAIKPRDRVSSCTEAFF

abundance: NA
d_gene: NA
v_gene: TRBV7-2
j_gene: TRBJ1-6
CDR3nt: TGTGCCAGCAGCTTAGGGGGCCGAGGTAATTCACCCCTCCACTTT
CDR3aa: CASSLGGRGNSPLHF

abundance: NA
d_gene: NA
v_gene: TRBV18
j_gene: TRBJ2-3
CDR3nt: TGTGCCAGCTCACCATTATTAGCGGTAGGAGATACGCAGTATTTT
CDR3aa: CASSPLLAVGDTQYF

abundance: NA
d_gene: NA
v_gene: TRBV5-1
j_gene: TRBJ2-7
CDR3nt: TGCGCCAGCAGCTTGGACAGCCTCTCCGAGCAGTACTTC
CDR3aa: CASSLDSLSEQYF

abundance: NA
d_gene: TRBD2
v_gene: TRBV14
j_gene: TRBJ2-1
CDR3nt: TGTGCCAGCAGCCAAGAGAGCCTAGCGGGGTTAGGGCAGTTCTTC
CDR3aa: CASSQESLAGLGQFF

abundance: NA
d_gene: TRBD1
v_gene: TRBV7-8
j_gene: TRBJ1-2
CDR3nt: TGTGCCAGTACCCCGGACAGGGCGGACACAAACTATGGCTACACCTTC
CDR3aa: CASTPDRADTNYGYTF

abundance: few
d_gene: TRBD2
v_gene: TRBV7-3
j_gene: TRBJ2-7
CDR3nt: TGTGCCAGCAGCTTGGCCTCTAGCGGGGGGTACGAGCAGTACTTC
CDR3aa: CASSLASSGGYEQYF

abundance: NA
d_gene: TRBD1
v_gene: TRBV9
j_gene: TRBJ1-2
CDR3nt: TGTGCCAGCAGCACCCAGACAGGGGCTGTGGATTATGGCTACACCTTC
CDR3aa: CASSTQTGAVDYGYTF

abundance: NA
d_gene: NA
v_gene: TRBV7-9
j_gene: TRBJ1-1
CDR3nt: TGTGCCAGCAGCTTAGTAAGAAGAGACACTGAAGCTTTCTTT
CDR3aa: CASSLVRRDTEAFF